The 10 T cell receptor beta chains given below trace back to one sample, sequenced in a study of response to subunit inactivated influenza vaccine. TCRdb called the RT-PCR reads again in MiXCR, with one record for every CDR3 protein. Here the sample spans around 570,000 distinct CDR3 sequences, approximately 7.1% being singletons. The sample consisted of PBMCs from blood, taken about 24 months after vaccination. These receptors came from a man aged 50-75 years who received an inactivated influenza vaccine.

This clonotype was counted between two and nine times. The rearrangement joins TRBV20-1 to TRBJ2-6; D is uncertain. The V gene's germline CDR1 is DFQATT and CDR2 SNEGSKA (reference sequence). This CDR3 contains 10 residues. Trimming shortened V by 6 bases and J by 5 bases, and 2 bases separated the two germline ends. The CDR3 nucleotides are TGCAGTGCAAGGGCCAACGTCCTGACTTTC. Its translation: CSARANVLTF.

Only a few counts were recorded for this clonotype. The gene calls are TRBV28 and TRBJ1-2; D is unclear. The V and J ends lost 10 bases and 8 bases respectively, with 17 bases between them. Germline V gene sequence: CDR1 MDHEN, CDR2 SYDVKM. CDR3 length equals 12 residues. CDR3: CATRGNLRGYTF. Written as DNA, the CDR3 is TGTGCCACCCGGGGAAACTTGAGGGGCTACACCTTC.

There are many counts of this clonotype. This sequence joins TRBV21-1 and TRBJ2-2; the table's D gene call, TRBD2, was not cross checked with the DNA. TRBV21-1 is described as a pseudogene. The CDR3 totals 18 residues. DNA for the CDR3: TGTGCCAGCAGCAAAGGGGGACTAGCGGGAGGGATTCACGGGGAGCTGTTTTTT. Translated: CASSKGGLAGGIHGELFF.

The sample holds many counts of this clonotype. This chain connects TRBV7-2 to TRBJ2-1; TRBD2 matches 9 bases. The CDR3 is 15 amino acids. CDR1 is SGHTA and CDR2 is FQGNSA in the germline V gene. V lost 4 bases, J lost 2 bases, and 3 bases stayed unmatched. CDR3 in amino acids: CASSYLAGPYNEQFF. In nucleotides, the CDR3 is TGTGCCAGCAGCTATCTAGCGGGGCCCTACAATGAGCAGTTCTTC.

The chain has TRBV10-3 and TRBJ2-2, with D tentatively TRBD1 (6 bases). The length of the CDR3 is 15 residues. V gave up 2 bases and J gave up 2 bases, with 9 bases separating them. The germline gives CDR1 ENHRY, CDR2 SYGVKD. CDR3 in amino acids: CAISERGYNTGELFF. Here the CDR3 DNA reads TGTGCCATCAGTGAGAGGGGGTACAACACCGGGGAGCTGTTTTTT.

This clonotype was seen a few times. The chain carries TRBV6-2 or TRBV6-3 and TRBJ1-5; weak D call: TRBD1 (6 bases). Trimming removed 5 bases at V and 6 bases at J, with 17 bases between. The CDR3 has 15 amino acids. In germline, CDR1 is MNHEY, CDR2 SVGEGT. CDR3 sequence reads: CASSDDVRGGQPQHF. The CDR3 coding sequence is TGTGCCAGCAGTGACGACGTCAGGGGTGGTCAGCCCCAGCATTTT.

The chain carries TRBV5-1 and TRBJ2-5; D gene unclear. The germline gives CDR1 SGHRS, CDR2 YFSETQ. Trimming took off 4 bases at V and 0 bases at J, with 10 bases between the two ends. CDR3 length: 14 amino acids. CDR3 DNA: TGCGCCAGCAGCCCTGCCCGGAACCAAGAGACCCAGTACTTC. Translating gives CASSPARNQETQYF.

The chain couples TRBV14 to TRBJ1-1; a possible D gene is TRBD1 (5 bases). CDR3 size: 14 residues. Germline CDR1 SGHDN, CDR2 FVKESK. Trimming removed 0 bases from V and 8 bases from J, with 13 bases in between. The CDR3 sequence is CASSQDLGLSEAFF. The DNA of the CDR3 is TGTGCCAGCAGCCAAGATCTGGGGCTATCCGAAGCTTTCTTT.

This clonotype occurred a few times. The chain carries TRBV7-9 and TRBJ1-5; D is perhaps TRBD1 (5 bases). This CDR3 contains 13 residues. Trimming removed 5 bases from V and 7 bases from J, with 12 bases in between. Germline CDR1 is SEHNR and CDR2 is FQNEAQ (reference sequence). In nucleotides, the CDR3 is TGTGCCAGCAGCCGCCTAGGGACCCAGCCCCAGCATTTT. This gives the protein CASSRLGTQPQHF. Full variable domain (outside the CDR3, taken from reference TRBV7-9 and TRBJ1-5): DTGVSQNPRHKITKRGQNVTFRCDPISEHNRLYWYRQTLGQGPEFLTYFQNEAQLEKSRLLSDRFSAERPKGSFSTLEIQRTEQGDSAMYLCASSRLGTQPQHFGDGTRLSIL.

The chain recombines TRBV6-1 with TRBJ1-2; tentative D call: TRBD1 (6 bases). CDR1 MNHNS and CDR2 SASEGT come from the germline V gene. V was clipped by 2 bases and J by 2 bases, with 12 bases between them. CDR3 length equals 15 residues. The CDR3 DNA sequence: TGTGCCAGCAGTGAACTGGGGGGCGTCAACTATGGCTACACCTTC. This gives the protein CASSELGGVNYGYTF.